This passage covers 24 T cell receptor beta chains from one sample sequenced in a study of cytomegalovirus exposure and HLA in healthy donors. 13 Jbeta primers and 60 Vbeta primers were used for the PCR. The data were produced by immunoSEQ multiplex PCR, yet TCRdb's version contains in-frame clones alone and is incomplete. The sample holds tens of thousands of clones, roughly 80% seen once. Sequencing was performed on PBMCs. The receptors here all came from a woman aged 25-40 years in good health and CMV-seronegative.

This clone was seen only a few times. The chain employs TRBV2 and TRBJ1-2; TRBD1 matches 9 bases. This CDR3 spans 13 amino acids. Germline CDR1 SNHLY, CDR2 FYNNEI. After removal of 5 bases from V and 9 bases from J, the junction contained 7 bases not matched to a gene. The CDR3 DNA is TGTGCCAGCAGTATCCGGGACAGGGAAAGCTACACCTTC. Residues: CASSIRDRESYTF.

The CDR3 region is CASSIRDRATYEQYF. The CDR3 region has the DNA TGTGCCAGTAGTATCCGGGACAGGGCCACCTACGAGCAGTACTTC. This rearrangement joins TRBV19 to TRBJ2-7; 9 bases match TRBD1. Germline CDR1 LNHDA, CDR2 SQIVND (reference sequence). This CDR3 is built from 15 residues. V shed 3 bases, J shed 2 bases, and the junction held 5 bases outside the gene matches.

The V and J genes are TRBV11-2 and TRBJ2-2; 9 positions match TRBD1. The CDR3 contains 19 residues. After removal of 2 bases from V and 5 bases from J, the junction contained 15 bases not matched to a gene. The germline gives CDR1 SGHAT, CDR2 FQNNGV. This CDR3 reads CASSLLGMGQGRGTGELFF. As DNA, the CDR3 is TGTGCCAGCAGCTTATTGGGTATGGGACAGGGCCGAGGGACCGGGGAGCTGTTTTTT.

V and J are TRBV27 and TRBJ2-2, with D possibly TRBD1 on 6 matching bases. The V end lost 6 bases, the J end lost 4 bases, and 12 bases lay between the germline ends. CDR3 size: 14 residues. Germline lookup yields CDR1 MNHEY and CDR2 SMNVEV (reference sequence). The CDR3: CASRSLGGTGELFF. CDR3 DNA sequence: TGTGCCAGCAGGTCCCTAGGGGGCACCGGGGAGCTGTTTTTT.

This chain connects TRBV7-2 to TRBJ2-3, with D perhaps matching TRBD2 (6 bases). The CDR3 has 14 amino acids. The V end lost 2 bases, the J end lost 4 bases, and 10 bases lay between the germline ends. Germline V gene data show CDR1 as SGHTA and CDR2 as FQGNSA. CDR3 amino acids: CASSLWPSADTQYF. The CDR3 nucleotides read TGTGCCAGCAGCTTATGGCCTAGCGCAGATACGCAGTATTTT.

The chain joins TRBV5-8 to TRBJ2-1; D is unclear. Per the germline V gene, CDR1 is SGHTS and CDR2 is YDEGEE. Trimming took off 0 bases at V and 0 bases at J, with 7 bases between the two ends. The CDR3 is 15 amino acids. The CDR3 region is CASSLGSGSYNEQFF. DNA of the CDR3: TGTGCCAGCAGCTTGGGATCAGGCTCCTACAATGAGCAGTTCTTC.

The V gene is TRBV11-2, the J gene TRBJ2-7; 7 positions match TRBD1. Germline V gives CDR1 SGHAT, CDR2 FQNNGV. After removal of 3 bases from V and 0 bases from J, the junction contained 8 bases not matched to a gene. This CDR3 contains 16 residues. DNA for the CDR3: TGTGCCAGCAGCTTGGGGTACAGGGGAAGCTCCTACGAGCAGTACTTC. Translation: CASSLGYRGSSYEQYF. The full variable domain, with the rest looked up from reference TRBV11-2 and TRBJ2-7, is EAGVAQSPRYKIIEKRQSVAFWCNPISGHATLYWYQQILGQGPKLLIQFQNNGVVDDSQLPKDRFSAERLKGVDSTLKIQPAKLEDSAVYLCASSLGYRGSSYEQYFGPGTRLTVT.

V is TRBV6-4 and J is TRBJ1-4; D not certain. Trimming left V 3 bases short and J 8 bases short, with 13 bases between. CDR1 is MRHNA and CDR2 is SNTAGT in the germline V gene. CDR3 length equals 14 residues. The CDR3 loop is CASSEDEGREKLFF. In nucleotides, the CDR3 is TGTGCCAGCAGTGAAGACGAGGGAAGGGAAAAACTGTTTTTT.

The chain joins TRBV5-4 to TRBJ1-2; TRBD1 is a possible D gene (5 bases). The germline CDR1 and CDR2 sequences are SGHNT and YYREEE (reference sequence). V was clipped by 0 bases and J by 4 bases, with 10 bases between them. The CDR3 extends over 14 amino acids. The CDR3 region is CASSLDRSSYGYTF. In DNA form, the CDR3 reads TGTGCCAGCAGCTTGGACAGGTCCAGCTATGGCTACACCTTC.

This clone came up once. The chain employs TRBV7-9 and TRBJ2-1, with 9 bases lining up with TRBD1. The CDR3 runs to 16 residues. V lost 5 bases, J lost 7 bases, and 12 bases stayed unmatched. The germline CDR1 and CDR2 sequences are SEHNR and FQNEAQ (reference sequence). CDR3 coding DNA: TGTGCCAGCAGCCGTAATACAGGGGGCGCGGGAAATGAGCAGTTCTTC. It translates to CASSRNTGGAGNEQFF.

This clone was found once. This chain joins TRBV7-9 and TRBJ2-7, with TRBD1 as a possible D gene (6 bases). V lost 0 bases and J lost 0, with 9 bases in between. The V gene's germline CDR1 is SEHNR and CDR2 FQNEAQ (reference sequence). The CDR3 has 15 residues. CDR3 bases: TGTGCCAGCAGCTTAGCCCCGGGACACTCCTACGAGCAGTACTTC. Protein sequence: CASSLAPGHSYEQYF.

This clone was recorded once. The chain has TRBV19 and TRBJ1-5; D is perhaps TRBD1 (6 bases). Germline V gene sequence: CDR1 LNHDA, CDR2 SQIVND (reference sequence). Between the trimmed V and J ends, which lost 4 bases and 3 bases, there was a span of 13 bases. The length of the CDR3 is 15 residues. This CDR3 is CASSTRTASNQPQHF. The CDR3 nucleotides read TGTGCCAGTAGTACCCGGACAGCTTCCAATCAGCCCCAGCATTTT.

The rearrangement uses TRBV19 and TRBJ2-6; D remains unclear. The ends were cut back, 1 base at V and 0 bases at J, with 7 bases in the middle. The CDR3 loop spans 16 amino acids. The germline CDR1 and CDR2 sequences are LNHDA and SQIVND (reference sequence). In DNA, the CDR3 is TGTGCCAGTAGTATAGCCCGGAGCTCTGGGGCCAACGTCCTGACTTTC. This encodes CASSIARSSGANVLTF. Using reference TRBV19 and TRBJ2-6 for the parts outside the CDR3, the full variable domain is DGGITQSPKYLFRKEGQNVTLSCEQNLNHDAMYWYRQDPGQGLRLIYYSQIVNDFQKGDIAEGYSVSREKKESFPLTVTSAQKNPTAFYLCASSIARSSGANVLTFGAGSRLTVL.

V gene TRBV5-1 combines with J gene TRBJ2-5; D remains unclear. The CDR3 contains 14 residues. Trimming shortened V by 0 bases and J by 4 bases, and 10 bases separated the two germline ends. The germline gives CDR1 SGHRS, CDR2 YFSETQ. In DNA form, the CDR3 reads TGCGCCAGCAGCTTGGATGCTAGTGGAGAGACCCAGTACTTC. Its protein product is CASSLDASGETQYF.

This clone is a singleton in its sample. V usage is TRBV19 and J usage is TRBJ1-6; 10 nucleotides agree with TRBD1. The CDR3 totals 13 residues. The ends lost 9 bases at V and 9 bases at J; junction bases unmatched: 5. Germline loops: CDR1 LNHDA, CDR2 SQIVND (reference sequence). As DNA, the CDR3 is TGTGCCAGCGCGACAGGGGGCGTTTCACCCCTCCACTTT. Translated: CASATGGVSPLHF.

The genes are TRBV19 and TRBJ1-2; a possible D gene is TRBD1 (6 bases). Trimming stripped 2 bases from V and 8 bases from J, with 15 bases between. The CDR3 is 14 amino acids. Germline values: CDR1 LNHDA, CDR2 SQIVND (reference sequence). The CDR3 sequence is CASSILVQGRGYTF. The CDR3 DNA sequence: TGTGCCAGTAGTATACTCGTACAGGGACGCGGCTACACCTTC.

This rearrangement joins TRBV29-1 to TRBJ1-1, with a weak D call TRBD1 (6 bases). Germline V lookup: CDR1 SQVTM, CDR2 ANQGSEA. V was shortened by 6 bases and J by 0 bases, with 11 bases between the two germline ends. The CDR3 sequence is 13 residues long. Here the CDR3 DNA reads TGCAGCGTCGTAGGGGACATGAACACTGAAGCTTTCTTT. Translating it yields CSVVGDMNTEAFF.

This chain connects TRBV6-5 to TRBJ2-7; 8 bases fit TRBD1. Germline V gene lookup returns CDR1 MNHEY and CDR2 SVGAGI. V lost 5 bases and J lost 3; bases outside the gene matches: 6. The length of the CDR3 is 14 residues. The CDR3 here is CASSLGQGRYEQYF. The CDR3 nucleotides are TGTGCCAGCAGTCTCGGACAGGGACGCTACGAGCAGTACTTC.

This sequence joins TRBV5-1 and TRBJ2-1, with D possibly TRBD2 on 7 matching bases. This CDR3 comprises 14 residues. Germline lookup yields CDR1 SGHRS and CDR2 YFSETQ. Trimming left V 4 bases short and J 8 bases short, with 16 bases between. CDR3 DNA: TGCGCCAGCAGCCCTGGGGGGGGCTGGGATGAGCAGTTCTTC. Its translation: CASSPGGGWDEQFF.

This clone was recorded once. V and J are TRBV9 and TRBJ2-1, with a weak D call TRBD2 (5 bases). Germline CDR1 and CDR2: SGDLS and YYNGEE. V was pared by 6 bases and J by 9 bases, with 16 bases between. This CDR3 spans 13 amino acids. CDR3 DNA: TGTGCCAGCACCCCTACGGCGGGTAGTGAGCAGTTCTTC. This encodes CASTPTAGSEQFF.

The chain is built from TRBV5-1 and TRBJ1-1; TRBD1 matches at 7 bases. After removal of 7 bases from V and 0 bases from J, the junction contained 6 bases not matched to a gene. The germline CDR1 and CDR2 sequences are SGHRS and YFSETQ. The CDR3 runs to 14 residues. CDR3 sequence (DNA): TGCGCCAGCGCGAGACAGGGCATGAACACTGAAGCTTTCTTT. Protein: CASARQGMNTEAFF.

This chain links TRBV27 with TRBJ2-2; D possibly corresponds to TRBD1 (5 bases). Trimming pared 6 bases from V and 1 base from J, leaving 9 bases between. Germline CDR1 is MNHEY and CDR2 is SMNVEV (reference sequence). The CDR3 runs 14 residues. The CDR3 protein is CASRIGVNTGELFF. CDR3 coding DNA: TGTGCCAGCAGAATAGGGGTGAACACCGGGGAGCTGTTTTTT.

The J gene is TRBJ2-2, the V gene TRBV28, with 11 bases fitting TRBD2. CDR1 MDHEN and CDR2 SYDVKM come from the germline V gene. This CDR3 contains 19 residues. With V trimmed by 1 base and J by 6 bases, 13 bases remained unmatched. In DNA, the CDR3 is TGTGCCAGCAGTTTATTTAGGATTCTAGCGGGGGGAACCTCCGGGGAGCTGTTTTTT. Its translation: CASSLFRILAGGTSGELFF.

The chain links TRBV7-2 to TRBJ1-1, with a weak D call TRBD1 (6 bases). This CDR3 is built from 16 residues. V shed 1 base and J shed 0 bases, with 12 bases lying between them. Germline V lookup: CDR1 SGHTA, CDR2 FQGNSA. This CDR3 reads CASSLGPRTVNTEAFF. DNA of the CDR3: TGTGCCAGCAGCTTAGGCCCTAGGACAGTGAACACTGAAGCTTTCTTT.